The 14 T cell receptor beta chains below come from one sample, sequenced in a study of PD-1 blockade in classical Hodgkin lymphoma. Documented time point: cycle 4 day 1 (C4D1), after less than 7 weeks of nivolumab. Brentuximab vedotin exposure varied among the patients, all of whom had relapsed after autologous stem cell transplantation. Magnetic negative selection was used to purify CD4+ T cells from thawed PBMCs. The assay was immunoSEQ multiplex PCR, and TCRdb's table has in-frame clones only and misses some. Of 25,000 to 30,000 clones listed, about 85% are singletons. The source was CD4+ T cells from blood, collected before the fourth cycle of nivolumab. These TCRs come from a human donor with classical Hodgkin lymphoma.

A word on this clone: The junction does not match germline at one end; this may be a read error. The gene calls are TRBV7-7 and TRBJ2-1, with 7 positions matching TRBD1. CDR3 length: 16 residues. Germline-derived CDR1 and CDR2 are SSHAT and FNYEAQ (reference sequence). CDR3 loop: CASSLRTGGSYNEQFF. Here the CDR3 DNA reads TGTGCTAGCAGCTTACGGACAGGAGGCTCCTACAATGAGCAGTTCTTC.

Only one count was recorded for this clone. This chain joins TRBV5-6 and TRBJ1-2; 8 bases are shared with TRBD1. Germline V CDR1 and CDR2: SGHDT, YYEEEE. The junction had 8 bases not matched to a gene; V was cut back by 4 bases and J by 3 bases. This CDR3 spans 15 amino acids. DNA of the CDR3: TGTGCCAGCAGCCTGCCGGACAGGGATTACTATGGCTACACCTTC. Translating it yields CASSLPDRDYYGYTF.

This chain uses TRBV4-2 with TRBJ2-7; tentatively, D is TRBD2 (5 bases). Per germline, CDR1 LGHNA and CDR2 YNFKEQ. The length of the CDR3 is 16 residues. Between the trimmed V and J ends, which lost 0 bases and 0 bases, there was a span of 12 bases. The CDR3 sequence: CASSQEPSGSSYEQYF. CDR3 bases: TGTGCCAGCAGCCAAGAACCCAGCGGCAGCTCCTACGAGCAGTACTTC.

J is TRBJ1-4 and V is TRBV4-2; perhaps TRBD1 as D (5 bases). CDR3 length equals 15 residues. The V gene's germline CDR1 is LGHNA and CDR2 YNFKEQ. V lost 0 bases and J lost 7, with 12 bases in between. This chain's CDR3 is CASSQEGESAEKLFF. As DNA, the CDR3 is TGTGCCAGCAGCCAAGAAGGGGAATCGGCTGAAAAACTGTTTTTT.

The CDR3 DNA follows: TGTGCCAGCAGTGGTTCCAGGCTGTACCAAGAGACCCAGTACTTC. It is translated as CASSGSRLYQETQYF. The rearrangement uses TRBV25-1 and TRBJ2-5; no clear D gene. Germline V gene lookup returns CDR1 MGHDK and CDR2 SYGVNS. V gave up 4 bases and J gave up 0 bases, with 12 bases separating them. The CDR3 extends over 15 amino acids.

DNA for the CDR3: TGCAGCGTTGGCCAGGTCTACCTCACAGATACGCAGTATTTT. Its protein product is CSVGQVYLTDTQYF. The chain uses TRBV29-1 and TRBJ2-3; D ambiguous. Germline-derived CDR1 and CDR2 are SQVTM and ANQGSEA. The V gene lost 4 bases and the J gene lost 2 bases, with 13 bases spanning the gap. This CDR3 comprises 14 residues.

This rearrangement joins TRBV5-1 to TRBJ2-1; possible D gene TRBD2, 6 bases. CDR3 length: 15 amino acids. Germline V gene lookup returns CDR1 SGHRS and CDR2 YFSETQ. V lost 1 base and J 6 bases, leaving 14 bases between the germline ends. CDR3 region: CASSLKAGPGNEQFF. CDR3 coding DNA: TGCGCCAGCAGCTTGAAAGCGGGTCCCGGCAATGAGCAGTTCTTC.

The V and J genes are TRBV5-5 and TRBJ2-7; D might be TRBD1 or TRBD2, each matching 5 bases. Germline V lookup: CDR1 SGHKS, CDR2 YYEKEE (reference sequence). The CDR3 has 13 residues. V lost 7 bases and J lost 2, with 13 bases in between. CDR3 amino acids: CASLGVSTYEQYF. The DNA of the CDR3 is TGTGCCAGCCTGGGGGTATCCACCTACGAGCAGTACTTC.

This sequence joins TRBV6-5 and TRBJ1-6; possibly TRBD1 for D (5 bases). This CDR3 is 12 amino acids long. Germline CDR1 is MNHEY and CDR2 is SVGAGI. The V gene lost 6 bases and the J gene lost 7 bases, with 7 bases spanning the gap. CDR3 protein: CASRGHNSPLHF. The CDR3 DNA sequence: TGTGCCAGCAGAGGACACAATTCACCCCTCCACTTT.

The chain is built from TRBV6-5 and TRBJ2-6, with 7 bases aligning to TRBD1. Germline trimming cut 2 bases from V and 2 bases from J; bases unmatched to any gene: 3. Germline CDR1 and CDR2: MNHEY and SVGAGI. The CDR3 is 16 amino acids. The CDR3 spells CASSYRQGAGANVLTF. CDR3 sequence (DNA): TGTGCCAGCAGTTACCGACAGGGTGCTGGGGCCAACGTCCTGACTTTC.

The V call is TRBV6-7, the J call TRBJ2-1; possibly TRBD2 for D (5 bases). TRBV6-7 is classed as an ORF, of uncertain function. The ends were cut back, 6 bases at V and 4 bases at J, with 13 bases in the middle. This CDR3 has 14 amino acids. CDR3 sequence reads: CASSHRGLYNEQFF. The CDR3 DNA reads TGTGCCAGCAGCCACCGGGGTCTTTACAATGAGCAGTTCTTC.

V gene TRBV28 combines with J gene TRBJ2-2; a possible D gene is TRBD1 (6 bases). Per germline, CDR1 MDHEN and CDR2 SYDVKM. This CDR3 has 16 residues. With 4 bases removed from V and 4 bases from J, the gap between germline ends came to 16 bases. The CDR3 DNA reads TGTGCCAGCAGTTGGTCCCAGGGGTTGGGCACCGGGGAGCTGTTTTTT. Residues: CASSWSQGLGTGELFF.

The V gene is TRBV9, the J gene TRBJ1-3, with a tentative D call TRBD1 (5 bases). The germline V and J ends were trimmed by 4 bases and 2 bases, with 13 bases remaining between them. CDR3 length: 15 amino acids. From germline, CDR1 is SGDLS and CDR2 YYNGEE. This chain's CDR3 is CASSPPGLAGNTIYF. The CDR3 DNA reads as TGTGCCAGCAGCCCTCCGGGGCTGGCTGGAAACACCATATATTTT.

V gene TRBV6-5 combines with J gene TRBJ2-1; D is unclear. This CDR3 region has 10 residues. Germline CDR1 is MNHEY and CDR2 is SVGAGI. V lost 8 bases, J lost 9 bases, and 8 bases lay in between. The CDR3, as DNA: TGTGCCAGCGGTAGGACTGAGCAGTTCTTC. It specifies CASGRTEQFF.